A selection of T cell receptor beta chains follows, all from one sample in a study of blood T cell repertoires in COVID-19. Profiled with immunoSEQ multiplex PCR; TCRdb holds only in-frame clones, not every one. The sample gives about 240,000 clones, around three quarters of which show up once; about 3.5% is in the top ten. Sequencing was performed on peripheral blood. Source of these receptors: a woman at least 80 years old with acute or convalescent COVID-19. CDR3s include the opening cysteine and the closing phenylalanine or tryptophan. D genes are given only for firm matches. Clone size is not always given. Where it is, it says once, few, many or a class for expanded clones.

length	size	J	V	D	DNA	CDR3
13	.	TRBJ2-3	TRBV3-1/TRBV3-2	.	TGTGCCAGCAGTTTACAGGGCAAAGATACGCAGTATTTT	CASSLQGKDTQYF
15	.	TRBJ1-5	TRBV6-5	TRBD1	TGTGCCAGCAGACCAGGACAGGGTGGGAATCAGCCCCAGCATTTT	CASRPGQGGNQPQHF
14	.	TRBJ2-6	TRBV6-5	.	TGTGCCAGCAGTAAGACAGTGGGGGCCAACGTCCTGACTTTC	CASSKTVGANVLTF
15	.	TRBJ2-1	TRBV19	.	TGTGCCAGTAGTACGATCGGGGGAGATCGCAATGAGCAGTTCTTC	CASSTIGGDRNEQFF
14	.	TRBJ2-3	TRBV3-1/TRBV3-2	.	TGTGCCAGCAGCCCTGACTTTGGCACAGATACGCAGTATTTT	CASSPDFGTDTQYF
15	once	TRBJ1-2	TRBV18	.	TGTGCCAGCTCACCACAGACAGGATCGATCTATGGCTACACCTTC	CASSPQTGSIYGYTF
16	.	TRBJ2-2	TRBV9	TRBD2	TGTGCCAGCAGCTCTCCCGGGACTAGCCGAGGCGGGGAGCTGTTTTTT	CASSSPGTSRGGELFF
16	few	TRBJ2-3	TRBV15	TRBD2	TGTGCCACCAGCAGAGATACGGGGAGGGCCGATCATACGCAGTATTTT	CATSRDTGRADHTQYF
15	.	TRBJ2-4	TRBV3-1/TRBV3-2	TRBD2	TGTGCCAGCAGCCAGACCCGGACTAGCGGAAACATTCAGTACTTC	CASSQTRTSGNIQYF
17	once	TRBJ2-5	TRBV4-2	TRBD2	TGTGCCAGCAGCCGGGGGACTAGCGGGAGTACCCAAGAGACCCAGTACTTC	CASSRGTSGSTQETQYF
16	few	TRBJ1-2	TRBV6-5	.	TGTGCCAGCAGTTACTCGATTGGGGGCGGCGGCTATGGCTACACCTTC	CASSYSIGGGGYGYTF
13	.	TRBJ2-2	TRBV15	.	TGTGCCACCAGCAGAGATAGAACCGGGGAGCTGTTTTTT	CATSRDRTGELFF
15	.	TRBJ1-2	TRBV4-1	.	TGCGCCAGCAGCCAAGAACCGGGACAATCTTCTGGCTACACCTTC	CASSQEPGQSSGYTF
14	.	TRBJ1-1	TRBV7-9	TRBD1	TGTGCCAGCAGCTTCGGACAGGTTCACACTGAAGCTTTCTTT	CASSFGQVHTEAFF
15	.	TRBJ2-5	TRBV2	TRBD1	TGTGCCAGCAGTAGGGACAGGGGGCGTGCGGAGACCCAGTACTTC	CASSRDRGRAETQYF
15	.	TRBJ1-5	TRBV3-1/TRBV3-2	.	TGTGCCAGCAGCCAAGGCGGGGGAGGCAATCAGCCCCAGCATTTT	CASSQGGGGNQPQHF